These 18 T cell receptor beta chains came from one sample sequenced in a study of CD8 T cells in ankylosing spondylitis. Their specific antigens are unknown. Study-wide points: Ankylosing spondylitis blood appeared to be characterized by a TCR beta motif of under ten highly homologous variants.

TCRdb re-called the 5' RACE reads with MiXCR, one entry per CDR3 protein. The table includes over 200,000 distinct CDR3 sequences, 15% to 20% detected once. Material for sequencing was blood, either unsorted or a sorted T cell fraction (not recorded which). The receptors were gathered from a male donor with ankylosing spondylitis.

This clonotype was seen more than once but under ten times. This rearrangement joins TRBV6-5 to TRBJ1-2, with 11 bases that match TRBD1. V lost 2 bases to trimming and J lost 5 bases; unmatched junction nucleotides: 7. This CDR3 has 16 amino acids. Germline CDR1 is MNHEY and CDR2 is SVGAGI. CDR3 sequence: CASSYAGTGGWYGYTF. In nucleotides, the CDR3 is TGTGCCAGCAGTTACGCGGGGACAGGGGGTTGGTATGGCTACACCTTC.

The J gene is TRBJ2-5, the V gene TRBV20-1; 12 nucleotides line up with TRBD2. V was pared by 4 bases and J by 2 bases, with 5 bases of the junction left unmatched. CDR3 length: 15 amino acids. Per germline, CDR1 DFQATT and CDR2 SNEGSKA (reference sequence). In nucleotides, the CDR3 is TGCAGTGCTATAAGACTAGCGGGGGTACAAGAGACCCAGTACTTC. This encodes CSAIRLAGVQETQYF.

This clonotype appeared a few times. V is TRBV11-1 and J is TRBJ1-4; 7 nucleotides align to TRBD1. V dropped 5 bases and J dropped 8; count of bases not matched to a gene: 20. Per germline, CDR1 SGHAT and CDR2 FQDESV (reference sequence). The CDR3 extends over 18 amino acids. The CDR3 loop is CASSGSRTGNSMEEKLFF. As DNA, the CDR3 is TGTGCCAGCAGCGGCTCCCGGACAGGTAATTCGATGGAGGAAAAACTGTTTTTT.

This chain links TRBV5-8 with TRBJ2-7; a weak D match, TRBD2 (5 bases). Between the trimmed V and J ends, which lost 2 bases and 1 base, there was a span of 19 bases. Germline V gives CDR1 SGHTS, CDR2 YDEGEE. The CDR3 consists of 17 residues. This CDR3 is CASSFSNRLGESYEQYF. The CDR3 region has the DNA TGTGCCAGCAGCTTTAGCAACCGTCTCGGGGAGTCCTACGAGCAGTACTTC.

The V call is TRBV19, the J call TRBJ1-5; D may be TRBD1 (6 bases). This CDR3 has 15 amino acids. The ends were cut back, 1 base at V and 4 bases at J, with 11 bases in the middle. CDR1 is LNHDA and CDR2 is SQIVND in the germline V gene (reference sequence). As DNA, the CDR3 is TGTGCCAGTAGTATAGCCAGGGGCAGTAATCAGCCCCAGCATTTT. It encodes CASSIARGSNQPQHF.

The chain recombines TRBV4-3 with TRBJ2-7; D is ambiguous. Germline CDR1 LGHNA, CDR2 YSLEER. V lost 0 bases and J 4 bases, leaving 10 bases between the germline ends. The CDR3 consists of 14 residues. As DNA, the CDR3 is TGCGCCAGCAGCCAAGAATCCGGGCCTTACGAGCAGTACTTC. Protein: CASSQESGPYEQYF.

To note about this clonotype: The junction does not match germline at one end; this may be a read error. This rearrangement joins TRBV20-1 to TRBJ2-3; no definite D call. The CDR3 spans 15 residues. The germline CDR1 and CDR2 sequences are DFQATT and SNEGSKA (reference sequence). The CDR3: CSDREALASTDTQYF. CDR3 nucleotides: TGCAGTGATAGAGAGGCTCTGGCTAGCACAGATACGCAGTATTTT.

The sample holds a few counts of this clonotype. The chain is built from TRBV7-2 and TRBJ2-5; D is uncertain. The length of the CDR3 is 15 residues. CDR1 is SGHTA and CDR2 is FQGNSA in the germline V gene. Trimming took off 5 bases at V and 3 bases at J, with 16 bases between the two ends. CDR3 DNA: TGTGCCAGCAGCGGCTTAGGAGTTGGGGAAGAGACCCAGTACTTC. It translates to CASSGLGVGEETQYF. The variable domain in full, completed from reference TRBV7-2 and TRBJ2-5, reads GAGVSQSPSNKVTEKGKDVELRCDPISGHTALYWYRQSLGQGLEFLIYFQGNSAPDKSGLPSDRFSAERTGGSVSTLTIQRTQQEDSAVYLCASSGLGVGEETQYFGPGTRLLVL.

This clonotype was picked up many times. V usage is TRBV7-9 and J usage is TRBJ2-7; 13 nucleotides line up with TRBD2. V shed 5 bases, J shed 4 bases, and the junction held 11 bases outside the gene matches. Germline lookup yields CDR1 SEHNR and CDR2 FQNEAQ (reference sequence). This CDR3 contains 17 residues. In DNA form, the CDR3 reads TGTGCCAGCAGCCCGACAGGACTAGCGGGGGAGGATTACGAGCAGTACTTC. It codes for CASSPTGLAGEDYEQYF.

This clonotype has only a few counts. The V call is TRBV15, the J call TRBJ1-5, with 7 positions matching TRBD1. The CDR3 length is 14 residues. The germline CDR1 and CDR2 sequences are LNHNV and YYDKDF (reference sequence). V lost 9 bases, J lost 6 bases, and 11 bases stayed unmatched. CDR3 DNA sequence: TGTGCCACGGCCGGGGACAGCCTTAGTCAGCCCCAGCATTTT. It yields the protein CATAGDSLSQPQHF.

The gene calls are TRBV5-1 and TRBJ1-1; D is unresolved. The germline V and J ends were trimmed by 4 bases and 0 bases, with 13 bases remaining between them. CDR3 length: 15 residues. Looked up from germline, CDR1 is SGHRS and CDR2 is YFSETQ. CDR3 sequence: CASSALYYMNTEAFF. In DNA, the CDR3 is TGCGCCAGCAGCGCCCTATATTACATGAACACTGAAGCTTTCTTT.

The chain recombines TRBV12-3 or TRBV12-4 with TRBJ1-2; D possibly corresponds to TRBD1 (6 bases). V shed 6 bases and J shed 6 bases, with 14 bases lying between them. The CDR3 runs to 13 residues. CDR3 in DNA: TGTGCCAGCAGCCAGGACAGACCGGATGGCTACACCTTC. It translates to CASSQDRPDGYTF.

This chain connects TRBV6-1 to TRBJ1-2; D unresolved. V was shortened by 6 bases and J by 0 bases, with 17 bases between the two germline ends. Germline-derived CDR1 and CDR2 are MNHNS and SASEGT. There are 16 residues in the CDR3. The DNA for the CDR3 is TGTGCCAGCAGCCTAACTGGGATCGGATCTAACTATGGCTACACCTTC. Translating it yields CASSLTGIGSNYGYTF.

V gene TRBV12-3 or TRBV12-4 combines with J gene TRBJ1-5, with D possibly being TRBD1 (5 bases). V was trimmed by 2 bases and J by 7 bases, leaving 12 bases between them. CDR3 size: 14 residues. CDR3 in DNA: TGTGCCAGCAGTTTAAGGCAGGGCAGGCAGCCCCAGCATTTT. Protein product: CASSLRQGRQPQHF.

This clonotype was observed a few times. This sequence joins TRBV20-1 and TRBJ2-1; a possible D gene is TRBD1 (6 bases). The length of the CDR3 is 14 residues. The V end lost 3 bases, the J end lost 3 bases, and 12 bases lay between the germline ends. The germline V gene encodes CDR1 DFQATT and CDR2 SNEGSKA (reference sequence). CDR3 sequence: CSARGAGNYNEQFF. The CDR3 nucleotides read TGCAGTGCTAGGGGGGCAGGGAACTACAATGAGCAGTTCTTC.

The count of this clonotype is one. The chain is built from TRBV6-6 and TRBJ2-7, with 8 bases aligning to TRBD1. CDR3 length: 11 residues. The germline gives CDR1 MNHNY, CDR2 SVGAGI (reference sequence). Trimming removed 7 bases from V and 12 bases from J; junction bases left unmatched: 8. The DNA of the CDR3 is TGTGCCAGCACCCAGGGGGCCGGACGGTACTTC. It encodes CASTQGAGRYF.

The V gene is TRBV28, the J gene TRBJ2-7; 9 bases agree with TRBD2. CDR3 size: 17 residues. Germline trimming cut 6 bases from V and 4 bases from J; bases unmatched to any gene: 16. Germline CDR1 reads MDHEN; CDR2 reads SYDVKM. The CDR3 protein is CASSQRTSEKGVYEQYF. The CDR3 DNA follows: TGTGCCAGCAGCCAGCGGACTAGCGAGAAGGGGGTATACGAGCAGTACTTC.

This clonotype was found a few times. The chain couples TRBV12-3 or TRBV12-4 to TRBJ2-5, with TRBD1 identical over 7 bases. The CDR3 length is 15 residues. Trimming at V came to 4 bases and at J to 4 bases, leaving 9 bases not matched to a gene. The CDR3: CASSSLGGTGETQYF. In nucleotides, the CDR3 is TGTGCCAGCAGTTCCCTAGGGGGCACGGGAGAGACCCAGTACTTC.